This T cell receptor beta chain is from a study of CD8 T cells in Susac syndrome. Random hexamers were used to reverse transcribe the RNA input (about 0.45 to 1 ug). TCRdb processed the immunoSEQ multiplex PCR reads anew with MiXCR; each CDR3 protein has one entry. The table lists roughly 89,000 distinct CDR3 sequences, roughly 96% of them singletons. This CDR3 has 15 amino acids. V lost 2 bases to trimming and J lost 3 bases, with 13 bases between them. Germline V gives CDR1 SGDLS, CDR2 YYNGEE. The TCR was taken from a human donor with Susac syndrome. This chain uses TRBV9 with TRBJ2-3; D perhaps matches TRBD2 (6 bases). Sequenced sample: CD8+ T cells from PBMCs. The CDR3: CASSVRSSGTDTQYF. The CDR3 DNA reads TGTGCCAGCAGCGTTCGAAGTAGCGGAACAGATACGCAGTATTTT.